This entry features one T cell receptor beta chain sequence. CDR1 is ENHRY and CDR2 is SYGVKD in the germline V gene. The V and J ends lost 10 bases and 5 bases respectively, with 12 bases between them. The CDR3 consists of 13 residues. This sample stems from a study of T cells in Graves' hyperthyroidism and ophthalmopathy. RNA transcripts provided the source from which TCR beta CDR3 regions were amplified. First-round RT-PCR of the TCR CDR3 relied on the HTBI primer set. MiXCR, applied by TCRdb to the multiplex PCR reads, yields one record per CDR3 protein. The top ten clones hold under 8% of a sample with a few hundred thousand distinct CDR3 sequences, more than 15% of them seen once.

The sequenced sample was blood. The chain joins TRBV10-3 to TRBJ1-6; TRBD1 is a possible D gene (5 bases). This TCR was recovered from a woman aged 30 to 39 with Graves' hyperthyroidism. The CDR3 region has the DNA TGTGCCACGACACGGGGGGATAATTCACCCCTCCACTTT. Protein product: CATTRGDNSPLHF.